The 9 T cell receptor beta chains below come from one sample, sequenced in a study of blood T cell repertoires in COVID-19. Sequencing used immunoSEQ multiplex PCR; TCRdb keeps in-frame clones, though not all of them. Counted here are 85,000 to 130,000 clones, 86% occurring once; the ten biggest clones make up roughly 2.6%. The sequenced sample was PBMCs or T cells enriched from blood (not recorded which). Source of these receptors: a woman aged 45-59 years who had recovered from COVID-19.

This clone has only one observation. As DNA, the CDR3 is TGTGCCAGCTCACTGTTGCACCGGGACAGCTCCTACAATGAGCAGTTCTTC. Encoded protein: CASSLLHRDSSYNEQFF. The chain uses TRBV18 and TRBJ2-1, with 7 bases matching TRBD1. Germline V CDR1 and CDR2: KGHSH, LQKENI. Losses at the gene ends were 4 bases for V and 0 bases for J; bases not matched to a gene: 9. The CDR3 spans 17 residues.

Regarding this clone: The same CDR3 arises from other DNA sequences in this sample as well. This chain uses TRBV28 with TRBJ1-4; D is possibly TRBD1 (5 bases). Germline V lookup: CDR1 MDHEN, CDR2 SYDVKM. The CDR3 runs 12 residues. Trimming left V 5 bases short and J 7 bases short, with 8 bases between. This CDR3 reads CASSLGVEKLFF. The CDR3 DNA sequence: TGTGCCAGCAGTCTAGGGGTTGAAAAACTGTTTTTT.

The chain combines TRBV28 with TRBJ2-1; TRBD1 matches at 8 bases. The J segment lost 5 bases and the V segment lost 0 bases, leaving 3 bases of the junction unmatched. This CDR3 has 15 amino acids. The germline CDR1 and CDR2 sequences are MDHEN and SYDVKM. The CDR3 spells CASSLWPGQDNEQFF. The CDR3 DNA follows: TGTGCCAGCAGTTTATGGCCGGGACAGGACAATGAGCAGTTCTTC. The full variable domain, in which reference TRBV28 and TRBJ2-1 provide the parts outside the CDR3, is DVKVTQSSRYLVKRTGEKVFLECVQDMDHENMFWYRQDPGLGLRLIYFSYDVKMKEKGDIPEGYSVSREKKERFSLILESASTNQTSMYLCASSLWPGQDNEQFFGPGTRLTVL.

The genes are TRBV7-3 and TRBJ2-1; 10 bases map to TRBD2. The CDR3 runs 16 residues. V was pared by 5 bases and J by 9 bases, with 13 bases of the junction left unmatched. Per the germline V gene, CDR1 is SGHTA and CDR2 is FQGTGA. CDR3 loop: CASSPSRLAGVGEQFF. Here the CDR3 DNA reads TGTGCCAGCAGCCCGAGTCGCCTAGCGGGAGTCGGTGAGCAGTTCTTC.

CDR3 coding DNA: TGTGCCAGCGGCCGCCTTGACAGGGCCGGGGCTTTCTTT. This encodes CASGRLDRAGAFF. The chain is built from TRBV3-1 (or the pseudogene TRBV3-2) and TRBJ1-1, with 7 positions matching TRBD1. V lost 8 bases and J lost 11; bases outside the gene matches: 14. This CDR3 region has 13 residues. Germline V lookup: CDR1 LGHDT, CDR2 YNNKEL (reference sequence).

V is TRBV9 and J is TRBJ2-5, with 11 bases that match TRBD2. The ends lost 3 bases at V and 1 base at J; junction bases unmatched: 5. CDR3 length: 16 residues. Germline-derived CDR1 and CDR2 are SGDLS and YYNGEE. The CDR3 DNA reads TGTGCCAGCAGCGCCGCCCTAGCGGGAGGCCAAGAGACCCAGTACTTC. Its protein product is CASSAALAGGQETQYF.

V gene TRBV4-1 combines with J gene TRBJ2-1; TRBD2 might be the D (7 bases). The CDR3 extends over 15 amino acids. Per the germline V gene, CDR1 is MGHRA and CDR2 is YSYEKL. Trimming removed 4 bases from V and 10 bases from J, with 20 bases in between. The CDR3 loop is CASSLQGGGPSEQFF. CDR3 in DNA: TGCGCCAGCAGCCTCCAAGGGGGAGGGCCGAGCGAGCAGTTCTTC.

The chain recombines TRBV2 with TRBJ2-1, with TRBD2 matching over 9 bases. The CDR3 extends over 16 amino acids. V was pared by 5 bases and J by 0 bases, with 5 bases of the junction left unmatched. Germline V lookup: CDR1 SNHLY, CDR2 FYNNEI. Here the CDR3 DNA reads TGTGCCAGCAGTCTAGCGGGATCGAGCTCCTACAATGAGCAGTTCTTC. This sequence encodes CASSLAGSSSYNEQFF.

The chain recombines TRBV7-3 with TRBJ2-1, with D unresolved. Per germline, CDR1 SGHTA and CDR2 FQGTGA. Trimming removed 3 bases at V and 4 bases at J, with 16 bases between. The CDR3 covers 16 residues. CDR3 region: CASSLVASLFYNEQFF. The CDR3 nucleotides are TGTGCCAGCAGCTTGGTGGCTTCCCTCTTTTACAATGAGCAGTTCTTC.